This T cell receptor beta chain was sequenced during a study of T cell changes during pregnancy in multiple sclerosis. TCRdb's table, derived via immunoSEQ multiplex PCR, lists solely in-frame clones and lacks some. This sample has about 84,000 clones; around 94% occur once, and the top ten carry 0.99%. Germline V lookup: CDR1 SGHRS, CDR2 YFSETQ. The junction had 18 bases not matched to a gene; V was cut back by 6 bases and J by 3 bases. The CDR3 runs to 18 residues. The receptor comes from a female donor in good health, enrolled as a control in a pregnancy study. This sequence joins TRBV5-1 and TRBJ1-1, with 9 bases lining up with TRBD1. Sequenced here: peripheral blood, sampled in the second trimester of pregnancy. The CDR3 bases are TGCGCCAGCACCTTTGGCCCGGACAGGGGTATTGGGGACACTGAAGCTTTCTTT. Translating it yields CASTFGPDRGIGDTEAFF.